The entry below gives a single T cell receptor beta chain sequence along with its context. The antigen it recognizes is unknown. Per-base quality was not reported, and no clone a single base away is much larger than it. V loses 5 bases of germline sequence and J loses 5 bases, and the interval between the two ends is 15 bases. The CDR3 goes from the cysteine to the phenylalanine over 14 residues. Just CDR3 DNA is preserved here, 42 bases in frame from base 1. Looking up the germline V gene yields CDR1 SGHAT and CDR2 FQNNGV. The sample belongs to a study of blood T cells in healthy people across ages (dated by TCRdb to the mid-2010s). In terms of the full investigation: In model experiments, roughly one uniquely barcoded TCR beta cDNA molecule per two T cells was captured by template switching. The donors were split into four age groups: young (average around 15 years), middle-aged (roughly 39), aged (62) and long-lived (roughly 80). Two additional independent replicas of 1 million unique cDNA reads from the same blood draw were analyzed for two donors (one aged 18 to 30 and one aged 80 or older). Using deep sequencing normalized with unique cDNA molecular identifiers, the study measured how TCR beta repertoire diversity changes with age. To avoid experimental bias, donors of different ages were spread randomly across the sequencing lanes. The research as a whole found: Estimates of total diversity based on one million sequenced T cells were regarded as lower bounds and as underestimates. Because profiling used bulk unsorted PBMCs, naive and antigen-experienced compartments could not be compared conclusively. A strong correlation was found between observed TCR beta diversity and the percentage of naive T cells measured by flow cytometry. Observed TCR beta diversity per million T cells fell roughly linearly with age, and a significant reduction was already apparent by age approximately 41. The CMV infection status of donors was not known, potentially confounding age-related changes in expanded clonotypes. Compared with the aged group, more naive CD4+ T cells, fewer expanded clones and increased TCR diversity were shown by the long-lived group, suggesting age selection.

The library was produced with 5' RACE. TCRdb names Illumina HiSeq 2500 as the instrument used. A second PCR of about 6 to 11 cycles was performed with a sample-barcoded 5' primer and a J-beta primer mix. Each TCR beta cDNA molecule received a unique molecular identifier from a template-switch 5' adaptor carrying 12 random nucleotides. Each sample yielded at least 2.5 million CDR3-containing paired-end reads. First-strand cDNA was synthesized from all RNA with the Mint cDNA synthesis kit, primed by a TRBC-specific oligonucleotide. Following uracil-DNA glycosylase treatment, all cDNA underwent a first 18-cycle PCR with the universal primers M1SS and BC2_uni_R. In the authors' own workflow: For normalization, 1 million high-quality reads were randomly selected from each sample, with every read carrying a distinct molecular identifier. Reads sharing molecular identifiers were discarded rather than binned into consensus sequences. MiTCR, with a Q25 quality threshold and the strictest error-elimination algorithm, was used for CDR3 identification, clonotype clustering and error correction. A nonparametric unseen species model using Euler transformation provided a lower-bound estimate of total TCR beta diversity. In TCRdb, the public reads were trimmed at Q25 with fastp and aligned with MiXCR, with productive beta chains retained. Entries are consolidated by CDR3 protein sequence, retaining the most common genes and DNA. Here the V and J calls rest on TCRdb's processing, not on the authors' analysis. Here the sample has about 1.8 million distinct CDR3 sequences; about 50% occur a single time. The top ten clones comprise roughly 2% of the sample.

Donors were 35 to 40 systemically healthy Caucasian individuals from Russia aged roughly 6 to 90 years. Each donor gave roughly 11 milliliters of peripheral blood, drawn into EDTA-treated Vacutainer tubes. Ficoll-Paque density-gradient centrifugation was used to isolate PBMCs, with at least 6 million per sample. Total RNA was extracted from PBMCs with Trizol reagent, with at least 6 micrograms obtained per sample. Naive CD45RAhigh/CD27high T cell percentages were measured by flow cytometry on a PBMC aliquot from every donor. The chain was built from TRBV11-2 and TRBJ1-1, with a tentative D gene TRBD1 over 5 matching bases. The sequenced material came from blood. The sequence came from a woman aged 35 to 49 in good health. The CDR3 sequence is CASSGRDRGTEAFF. The nucleotides are TGTGCCAGCAGCGGCCGGGACCGCGGGACTGAAGCTTTCTTT.